The 13 T cell receptor beta chains reported below all come from one sample, sequenced in a study of technical replicates of blood from several donors. Measured with immunoSEQ multiplex PCR; TCRdb has only the in-frame clones, and not every one. The sample has more than 55,000 clones; roughly 93% are singletons. Specimen: T cells isolated from PBMCs. These receptors all come from a human donor in good health.

Points on this clone: Relative to the germline gene, one junction end is altered; a read error may explain this. Different DNA sequences within this sample yield the same CDR3. V usage is TRBV5-1 and J usage is TRBJ1-1; D possibly corresponds to TRBD1 (5 bases). This CDR3 contains 14 residues. CDR1 is SGHRS, CDR2 YFSETQ, per germline. The CDR3 sequence: CASSLAGTRTEAFF. CDR3 nucleotide sequence: TGCGCCAGTAGCTTGGCCGGGACTCGCACTGAAGCTTTCTTT. Based on the CDR3 plus reference TRBV5-1 and TRBJ1-1, the full variable domain is KAGVTQTPRYLIKTRGQQVTLSCSPISGHRSVSWYQQTPGQGLQFLFEYFSETQRNKGNFPGRFSGRQFSNSRSEMNVSTLELGDSALYLCASSLAGTRTEAFFGQGTRLTVV.

The V call is TRBV5-8, the J call TRBJ2-6; D is uncertain. The V gene lost 0 bases and the J gene lost 0 bases, with 7 bases spanning the gap. Germline CDR1 and CDR2: SGHTS and YDEGEE. CDR3 length equals 16 residues. CDR3 DNA: TGTGCCAGCAGCTTGGGCGTTTACTCTGGGGCCAACGTCCTGACTTTC. Translating it yields CASSLGVYSGANVLTF. Together with reference TRBV5-8 and TRBJ2-6, the CDR3 gives the full variable domain: EAGVTQSPTHLIKTRGQQATLRCSPISGHTSVYWYQQALGLGLQFLLWYDEGEERNRGNFPPRFSGRQFPNYSSELNVNALELEDSALYLCASSLGVYSGANVLTFGAGSRLTVL.

This clone occurred once. The V and J genes are TRBV5-1 and TRBJ2-3; D ambiguous. The germline CDR1 and CDR2 sequences are SGHRS and YFSETQ. The CDR3 is made up of 14 amino acids. The germline V and J ends were trimmed by 1 base and 2 bases, with 8 bases remaining between them. The CDR3 bases are TGCGCCAGCAGCTTGACCAGATTCACAGATACGCAGTATTTT. This encodes CASSLTRFTDTQYF. The full variable domain, its missing parts supplied by reference TRBV5-1 and TRBJ2-3, is KAGVTQTPRYLIKTRGQQVTLSCSPISGHRSVSWYQQTPGQGLQFLFEYFSETQRNKGNFPGRFSGRQFSNSRSEMNVSTLELGDSALYLCASSLTRFTDTQYFGPGTRLTVL.

The V call is TRBV6-6, the J call TRBJ1-1, with TRBD1 as a possible D gene (5 bases). This CDR3 comprises 13 residues. Trimming took 4 bases from V and 6 from J, leaving 12 bases between them. Germline V gene lookup returns CDR1 MNHNY and CDR2 SVGAGI (reference sequence). CDR3 sequence: CASSSGSSAEAFF. The DNA for the CDR3 is TGTGCCAGCAGTTCAGGGTCTAGCGCTGAAGCTTTCTTT.

The chain employs TRBV11-3 and TRBJ2-7; 10 bases agree with TRBD2. CDR3 length: 16 amino acids. The ends lost 4 bases at V and 0 bases at J; junction bases unmatched: 6. The germline V gene encodes CDR1 SGHNT and CDR2 YENEEA. CDR3 in amino acids: CASSSSSGSNSYEQYF. CDR3 DNA: TGTGCCAGCAGCTCATCTAGCGGGAGTAACTCCTACGAGCAGTACTTC.

This chain links TRBV2 with TRBJ2-1; D is undetermined. V dropped 4 bases and J dropped 3 bases, with 4 bases sitting between them. The CDR3 loop spans 12 amino acids. CDR1 is SNHLY, CDR2 FYNNEI, per germline. The CDR3 bases are TGTGCCAGCAGTGGCAGCTACAATGAGCAGTTCTTC. Amino acids: CASSGSYNEQFF.

CDR3 bases: TGTGCCAGCAGCGTAGGAGGACAGGGGGCGTACGAGCAGTACTTC. Amino acid sequence: CASSVGGQGAYEQYF. The chain combines TRBV9 with TRBJ2-7, with 11 nucleotides matching TRBD1. The CDR3 consists of 15 residues. After removal of 0 bases from V and 4 bases from J, the junction contained 3 bases not matched to a gene. In germline, CDR1 is SGDLS, CDR2 YYNGEE.

The chain joins TRBV11-2 to TRBJ2-5; 9 bases agree with TRBD2. This CDR3 has 18 residues. CDR1 and CDR2 (germline): SGHAT, FQNNGV. The V segment lost 2 bases and the J segment 2 bases; nucleotides outside the gene matches: 12. CDR3 protein: CASSLWRGRAEGQETQYF. The CDR3 DNA reads TGTGCCAGCAGCTTATGGCGCGGGAGGGCCGAGGGGCAAGAGACCCAGTACTTC.

The V call is TRBV19, the J call TRBJ2-3; TRBD1 agrees at 9 bases. The germline gives CDR1 LNHDA, CDR2 SQIVND (reference sequence). The CDR3 contains 14 residues. J gave up 7 bases and V 6 bases, and 8 bases lay outside the gene matches. CDR3 amino acids: CASRRDRERNTQYF. The CDR3 DNA reads TGTGCCAGTAGGAGGGACAGGGAAAGAAATACGCAGTATTTT.

The V and J genes are TRBV7-9 and TRBJ2-1; TRBD2 aligns across 11 bases. The V gene end was trimmed by 3 bases and the J gene end by 7 bases; junction bases not matched to a gene: 8. Germline V gene sequence: CDR1 SEHNR, CDR2 FQNEAQ (reference sequence). CDR3 length: 16 amino acids. Here the CDR3 reads CASSFLAGGSGNEQFF. As DNA, the CDR3 is TGTGCCAGCAGCTTTTTAGCGGGAGGGTCTGGTAATGAGCAGTTCTTC.

This chain uses TRBV7-3 with TRBJ2-1; D perhaps matches TRBD2 (5 bases). V was cut by 2 bases and J by 10 bases, with 9 bases left in between. Germline assignment: CDR1 SGHTA and CDR2 FQGTGA. CDR3 length: 12 residues. The CDR3 bases are TGTGCCAGCAGCTTAGTTGGAGGCGAGCAGTTCTTC. It is translated as CASSLVGGEQFF.

This clone was seen a few times. The J gene is TRBJ1-2, the V gene TRBV6-6; the match to TRBD1 covers 8 bases. The germline V gene encodes CDR1 MNHNY and CDR2 SVGAGI (reference sequence). The CDR3 sequence is 15 residues long. The junction had 11 bases not matched to a gene; V was cut back by 3 bases and J by 8 bases. The CDR3 DNA reads as TGTGCCAGCAGTTATTACCCAGGGGGCATCTACGGCTACACCTTC. This sequence encodes CASSYYPGGIYGYTF.

The CDR3 DNA follows: TGTGCCAGCAGCAAGGGACAGATCTACGAGCAGTACTTC. Amino acid sequence: CASSKGQIYEQYF. J is TRBJ2-7 and V is TRBV21-1; TRBD1, as called in the table, went unchecked against the DNA. TRBV21-1 is assigned pseudogene status. This CDR3 contains 13 residues.